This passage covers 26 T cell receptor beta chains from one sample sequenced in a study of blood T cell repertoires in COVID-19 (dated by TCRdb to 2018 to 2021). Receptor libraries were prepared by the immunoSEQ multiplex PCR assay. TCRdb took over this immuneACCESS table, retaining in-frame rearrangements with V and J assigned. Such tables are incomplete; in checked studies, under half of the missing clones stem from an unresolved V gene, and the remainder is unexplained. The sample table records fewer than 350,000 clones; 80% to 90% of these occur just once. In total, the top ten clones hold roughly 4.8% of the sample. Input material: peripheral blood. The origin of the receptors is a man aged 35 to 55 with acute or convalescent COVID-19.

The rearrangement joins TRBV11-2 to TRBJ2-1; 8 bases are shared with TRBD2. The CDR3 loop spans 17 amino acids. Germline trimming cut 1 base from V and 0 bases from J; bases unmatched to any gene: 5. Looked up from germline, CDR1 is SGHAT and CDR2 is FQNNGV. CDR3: CASSLGFGGASYNEQFF. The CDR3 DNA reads TGTGCCAGCAGCTTAGGATTCGGGGGGGCCTCCTACAATGAGCAGTTCTTC. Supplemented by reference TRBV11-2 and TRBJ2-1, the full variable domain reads EAGVAQSPRYKIIEKRQSVAFWCNPISGHATLYWYQQILGQGPKLLIQFQNNGVVDDSQLPKDRFSAERLKGVDSTLKIQPAKLEDSAVYLCASSLGFGGASYNEQFFGPGTRLTVL.

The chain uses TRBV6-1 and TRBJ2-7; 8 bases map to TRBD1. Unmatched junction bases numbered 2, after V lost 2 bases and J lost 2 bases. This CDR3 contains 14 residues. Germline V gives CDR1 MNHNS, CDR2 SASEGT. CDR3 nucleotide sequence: TGTGCCAGCAGTGAAAGGACAGGGACCTACGAGCAGTACTTC. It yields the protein CASSERTGTYEQYF.

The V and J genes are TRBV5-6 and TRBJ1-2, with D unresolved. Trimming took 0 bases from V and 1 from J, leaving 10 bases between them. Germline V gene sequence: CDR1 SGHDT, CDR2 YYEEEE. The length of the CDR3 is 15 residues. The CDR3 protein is CASSLGHLLNYGYTF. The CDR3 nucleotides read TGTGCCAGCAGCTTGGGACACCTCCTTAACTATGGCTACACCTTC.

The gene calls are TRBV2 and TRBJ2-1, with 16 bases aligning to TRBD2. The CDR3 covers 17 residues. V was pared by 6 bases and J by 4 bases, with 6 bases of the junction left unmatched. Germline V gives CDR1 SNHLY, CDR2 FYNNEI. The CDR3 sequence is CASRPGLAGGLYNEQFF. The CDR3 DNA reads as TGTGCCAGCAGACCGGGACTAGCGGGGGGGCTTTACAATGAGCAGTTCTTC.

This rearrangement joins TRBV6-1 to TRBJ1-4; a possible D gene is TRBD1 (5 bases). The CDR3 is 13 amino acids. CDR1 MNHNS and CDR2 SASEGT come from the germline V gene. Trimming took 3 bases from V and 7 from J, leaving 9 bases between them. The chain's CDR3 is CASSDRAGEKLFF. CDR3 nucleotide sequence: TGTGCCAGCAGTGACAGGGCTGGTGAAAAACTGTTTTTT.

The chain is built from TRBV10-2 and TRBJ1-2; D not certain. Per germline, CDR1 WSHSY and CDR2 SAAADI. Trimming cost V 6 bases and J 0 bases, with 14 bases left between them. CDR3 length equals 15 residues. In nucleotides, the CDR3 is TGCGCCAGCAGGTCATCGGGGAACCCTAACTATGGCTACACCTTC. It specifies CASRSSGNPNYGYTF.

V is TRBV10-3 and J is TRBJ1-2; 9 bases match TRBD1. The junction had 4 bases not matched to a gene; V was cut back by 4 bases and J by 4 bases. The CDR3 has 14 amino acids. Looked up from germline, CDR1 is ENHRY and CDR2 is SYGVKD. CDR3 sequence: CAISGTGALYGYTF. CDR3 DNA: TGTGCCATCAGTGGGACAGGGGCCCTCTATGGCTACACCTTC.

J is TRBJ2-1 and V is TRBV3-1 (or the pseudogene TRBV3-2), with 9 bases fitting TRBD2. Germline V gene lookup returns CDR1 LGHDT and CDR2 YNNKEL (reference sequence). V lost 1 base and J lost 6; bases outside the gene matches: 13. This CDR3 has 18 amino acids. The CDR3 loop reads CASSQGFILAGPPNEQFF. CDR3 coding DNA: TGTGCCAGCAGCCAAGGGTTCATACTAGCGGGCCCCCCCAATGAGCAGTTCTTC.

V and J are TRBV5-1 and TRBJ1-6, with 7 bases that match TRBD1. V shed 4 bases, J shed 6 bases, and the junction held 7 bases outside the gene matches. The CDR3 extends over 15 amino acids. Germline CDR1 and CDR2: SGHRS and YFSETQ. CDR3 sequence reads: CASSPWDSVNSPLHF. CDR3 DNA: TGCGCCAGCAGCCCCTGGGACAGCGTTAATTCACCCCTCCACTTT.

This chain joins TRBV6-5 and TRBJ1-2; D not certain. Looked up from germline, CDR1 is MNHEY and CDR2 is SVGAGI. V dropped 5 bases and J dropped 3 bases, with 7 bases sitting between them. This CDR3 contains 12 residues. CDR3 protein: CASSTTYYGYTF. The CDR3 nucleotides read TGTGCCAGCAGTACAACGTACTATGGCTACACCTTC.

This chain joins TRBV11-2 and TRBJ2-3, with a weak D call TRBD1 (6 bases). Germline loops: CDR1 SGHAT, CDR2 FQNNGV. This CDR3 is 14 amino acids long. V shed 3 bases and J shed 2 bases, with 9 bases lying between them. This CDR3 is CASSLDRYTDTQYF. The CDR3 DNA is TGTGCCAGCAGCTTGGACAGATACACAGATACGCAGTATTTT. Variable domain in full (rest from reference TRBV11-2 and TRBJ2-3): EAGVAQSPRYKIIEKRQSVAFWCNPISGHATLYWYQQILGQGPKLLIQFQNNGVVDDSQLPKDRFSAERLKGVDSTLKIQPAKLEDSAVYLCASSLDRYTDTQYFGPGTRLTVL.

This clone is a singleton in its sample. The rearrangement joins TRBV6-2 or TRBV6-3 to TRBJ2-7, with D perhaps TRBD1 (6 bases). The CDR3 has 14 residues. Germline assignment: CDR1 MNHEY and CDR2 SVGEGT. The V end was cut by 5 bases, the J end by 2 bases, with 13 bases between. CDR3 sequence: CASSKQGSPYEQYF. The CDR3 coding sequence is TGTGCCAGCAGTAAACAGGGCTCACCCTACGAGCAGTACTTC.

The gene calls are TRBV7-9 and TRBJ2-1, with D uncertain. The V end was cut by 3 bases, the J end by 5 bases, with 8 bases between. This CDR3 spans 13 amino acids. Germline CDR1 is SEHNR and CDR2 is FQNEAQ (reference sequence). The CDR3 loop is CASSLFDNNEQFF. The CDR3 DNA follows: TGTGCCAGCAGCTTGTTCGACAACAATGAGCAGTTCTTC.

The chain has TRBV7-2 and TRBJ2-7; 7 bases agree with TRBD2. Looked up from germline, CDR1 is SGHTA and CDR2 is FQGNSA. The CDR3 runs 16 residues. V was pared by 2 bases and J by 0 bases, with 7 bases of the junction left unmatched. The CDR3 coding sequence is TGTGCCAGCAGCTTAAATGGGGGGGACCTCTCCTACGAGCAGTACTTC. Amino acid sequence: CASSLNGGDLSYEQYF. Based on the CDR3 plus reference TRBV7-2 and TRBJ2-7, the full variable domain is GAGVSQSPSNKVTEKGKDVELRCDPISGHTALYWYRQSLGQGLEFLIYFQGNSAPDKSGLPSDRFSAERTGGSVSTLTIQRTQQEDSAVYLCASSLNGGDLSYEQYFGPGTRLTVT.

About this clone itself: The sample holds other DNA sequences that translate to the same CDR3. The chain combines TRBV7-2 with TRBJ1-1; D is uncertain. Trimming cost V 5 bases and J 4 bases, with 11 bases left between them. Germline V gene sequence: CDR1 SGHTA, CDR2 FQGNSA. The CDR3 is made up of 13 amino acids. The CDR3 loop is CASSLRRSTEAFF. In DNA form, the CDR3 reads TGTGCCAGCAGCCTCCGTCGGAGCACTGAAGCTTTCTTT.

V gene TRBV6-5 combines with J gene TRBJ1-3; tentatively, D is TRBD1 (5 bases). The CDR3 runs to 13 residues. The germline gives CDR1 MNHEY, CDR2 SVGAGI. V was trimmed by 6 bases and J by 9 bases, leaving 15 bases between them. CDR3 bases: TGTGCCAGCAGCCGAGGTGGCCAGGGCACCATATATTTT. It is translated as CASSRGGQGTIYF.

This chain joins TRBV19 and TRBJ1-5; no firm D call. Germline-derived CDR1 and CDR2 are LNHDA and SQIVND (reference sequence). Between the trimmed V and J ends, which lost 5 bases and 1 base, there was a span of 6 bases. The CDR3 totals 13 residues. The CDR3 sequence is CASSGDSNQPQHF. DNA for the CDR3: TGTGCCAGTAGTGGAGACAGCAATCAGCCCCAGCATTTT.

As DNA, the CDR3 is TGTGCTAGTGGTCTAGGACAGGGGGGGATCTACGAGCAGTACTTC. It yields the protein CASGLGQGGIYEQYF. The chain carries TRBV12-5 and TRBJ2-7; 10 bases map to TRBD1. V shed 5 bases, J shed 3 bases, and the junction held 7 bases outside the gene matches. This CDR3 is built from 15 residues. From germline, CDR1 is LGHNT and CDR2 FRNRAP.

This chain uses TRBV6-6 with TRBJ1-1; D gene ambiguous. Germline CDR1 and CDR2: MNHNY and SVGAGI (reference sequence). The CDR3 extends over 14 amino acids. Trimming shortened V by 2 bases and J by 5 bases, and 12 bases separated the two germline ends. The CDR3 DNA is TGTGCCAGCAGTTACATGGGCCCCGAAACTGAAGCTTTCTTT. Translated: CASSYMGPETEAFF.

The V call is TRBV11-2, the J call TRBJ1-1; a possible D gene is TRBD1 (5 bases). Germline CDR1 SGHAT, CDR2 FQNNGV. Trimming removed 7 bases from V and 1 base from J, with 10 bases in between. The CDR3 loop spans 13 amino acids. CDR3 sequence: CASNSQGNTEAFF. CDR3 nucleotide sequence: TGTGCCAGCAACAGCCAGGGGAACACTGAAGCTTTCTTT.

In nucleotides, the CDR3 is TGTGCCAGCAGCACACGGAGGGCCTCGGGTGAAAAACTGTTTTTT. Translation gives CASSTRRASGEKLFF. The chain joins TRBV5-6 to TRBJ1-4; D gene ambiguous. The CDR3 has 15 residues. Looked up from germline, CDR1 is SGHDT and CDR2 is YYEEEE. V lost 4 bases and J lost 7, with 17 bases in between.

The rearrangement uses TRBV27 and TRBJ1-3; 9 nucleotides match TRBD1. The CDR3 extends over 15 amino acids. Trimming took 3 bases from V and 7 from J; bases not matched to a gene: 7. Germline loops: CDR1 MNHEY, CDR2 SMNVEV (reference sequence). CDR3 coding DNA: TGTGCCAGCAGTTTGACAGGGGGTTTAGGTAACACCATATATTTT. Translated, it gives CASSLTGGLGNTIYF.

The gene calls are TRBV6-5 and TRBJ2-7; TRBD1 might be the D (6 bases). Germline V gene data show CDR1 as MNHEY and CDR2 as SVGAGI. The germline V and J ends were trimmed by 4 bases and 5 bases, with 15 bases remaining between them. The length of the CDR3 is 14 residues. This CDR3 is CASSSLNQGNEQYF. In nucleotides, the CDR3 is TGTGCCAGCAGTTCACTCAATCAGGGGAACGAGCAGTACTTC.

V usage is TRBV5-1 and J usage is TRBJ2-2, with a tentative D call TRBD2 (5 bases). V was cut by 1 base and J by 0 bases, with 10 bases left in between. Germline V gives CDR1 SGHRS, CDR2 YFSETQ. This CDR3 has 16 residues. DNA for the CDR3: TGCGCCAGCAGCTTGATGAGGGCCGCGAACACCGGGGAGCTGTTTTTT. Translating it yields CASSLMRAANTGELFF.

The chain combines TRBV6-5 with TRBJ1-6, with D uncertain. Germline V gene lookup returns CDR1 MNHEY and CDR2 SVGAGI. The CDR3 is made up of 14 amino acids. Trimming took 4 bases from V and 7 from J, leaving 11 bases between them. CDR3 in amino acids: CASSWRVVNSPLHF. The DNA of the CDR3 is TGTGCCAGCAGTTGGAGGGTAGTGAATTCACCCCTCCACTTT.

The CDR3 nucleotides are TGTGCCAGCAGTCTCCGGGACAGCAGGGATACGCAGTATTTT. Encoded protein: CASSLRDSRDTQYF. The rearrangement joins TRBV6-5 to TRBJ2-3; 7 positions match TRBD1. V gave up 5 bases and J gave up 6 bases; unmatched junction bases: 8. This CDR3 region has 14 residues. In germline, CDR1 is MNHEY, CDR2 SVGAGI.